This T cell receptor beta chain was identified during a study of beta chain features in type 1 diabetes. TCRB transcripts that were expressed got sequenced, as all of the isolated RNA had been reverse transcribed. Assay: immunoSEQ multiplex PCR; the TCRdb copy retains only in-frame clones and omits some. The profile shows 400,000 or so clones, 10% to 15% of them singletons. Overall study results and limits: In every one of the four CD4+ subsets, TCRB CDR3s were moderately but significantly shorter in Type 1 diabetes patients. PCR might show a preference for shorter templates, equally across patients and controls. TCRB rearrangement may or may not be influenced by HLA type; here this remained unresolved. Insertions were fewer and deletions more numerous at VDJ junctions in type 1 diabetes patients.

CDR1 and CDR2 from the germline V gene are SGHNT and YENEEA. This CDR3 contains 14 residues. Trimming left V 5 bases short and J 7 bases short, with 15 bases between. This clone has only a few counts. The antigen is unknown. The TCR comes from a woman aged 18-29 years with type 1 diabetes. Sequences were obtained from naive CD4+ T cells from blood. This rearrangement joins TRBV11-3 to TRBJ2-1; D possibly corresponds to TRBD1 (5 bases). The CDR3 region is CASSPQGARNEQFF. The CDR3 bases are TGTGCCAGCAGCCCTCAAGGGGCTAGGAATGAGCAGTTCTTC.